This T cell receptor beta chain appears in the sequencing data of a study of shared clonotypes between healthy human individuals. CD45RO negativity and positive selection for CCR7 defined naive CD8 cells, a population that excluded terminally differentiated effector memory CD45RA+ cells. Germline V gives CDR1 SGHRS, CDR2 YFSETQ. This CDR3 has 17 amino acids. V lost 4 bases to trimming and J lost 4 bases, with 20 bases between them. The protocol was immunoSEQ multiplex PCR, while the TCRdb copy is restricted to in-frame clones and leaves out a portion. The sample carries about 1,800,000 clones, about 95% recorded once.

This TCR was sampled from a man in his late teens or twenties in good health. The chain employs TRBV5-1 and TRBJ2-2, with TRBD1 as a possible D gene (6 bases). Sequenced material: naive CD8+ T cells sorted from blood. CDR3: CASSLGTPKSFTGELFF. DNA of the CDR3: TGCGCCAGCAGCCTCGGGACACCTAAATCCTTCACCGGGGAGCTGTTTTTT. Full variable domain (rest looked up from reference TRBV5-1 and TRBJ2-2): KAGVTQTPRYLIKTRGQQVTLSCSPISGHRSVSWYQQTPGQGLQFLFEYFSETQRNKGNFPGRFSGRQFSNSRSEMNVSTLELGDSALYLCASSLGTPKSFTGELFFGEGSRLTVL.